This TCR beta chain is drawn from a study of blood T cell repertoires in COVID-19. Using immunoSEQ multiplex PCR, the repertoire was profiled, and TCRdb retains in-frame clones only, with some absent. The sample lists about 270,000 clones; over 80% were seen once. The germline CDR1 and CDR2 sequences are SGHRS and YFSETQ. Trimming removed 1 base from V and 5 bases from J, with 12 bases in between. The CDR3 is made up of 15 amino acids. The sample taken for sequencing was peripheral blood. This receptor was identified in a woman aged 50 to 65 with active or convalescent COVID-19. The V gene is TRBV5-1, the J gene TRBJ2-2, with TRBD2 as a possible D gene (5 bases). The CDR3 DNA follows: TGCGCCAGCAGCTTGCTAGGGAGTGAGACCGGGGAGCTGTTTTTT. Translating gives CASSLLGSETGELFF.